The clone carrying this T cell receptor (beta chain) has just a few counts. Authors' analysis steps: Nucleated cell number was recorded as an estimate derived from reference gene primer amplification. Profiled with immunoSEQ multiplex PCR; TCRdb holds only in-frame clones, not every one. V and J calls and clone size are as listed in that table; D and trimming were resolved from the DNA. The table has around 300,000 clones, 70% to 90% seen once. The germline V gene encodes CDR1 MDHEN and CDR2 SYDVKM. This CDR3 has 14 residues. V lost 3 bases and J lost 6, with 12 bases in between. The data are from a study of blood T cell repertoires in COVID-19. For the study at large: Researchers got acute and convalescent COVID-19 samples from the United States, Italy and Spain. Sample material is recorded as cDNA or gDNA derived from T cells, B-cell-depleted T cells, or PBMCs.

The specimen was peripheral blood. The clonotype comes from a woman between 65 and 79 years old with acute or convalescent COVID-19. J is TRBJ1-5 and V is TRBV28; D is possibly TRBD1 (6 bases). The CDR3 reads CASSFGTSSQPQHF. The CDR3 DNA is TGTGCCAGCAGTTTCGGGACATCGAGTCAGCCCCAGCATTTT.